A selection of T cell receptor beta chains follows, all from one sample in a study of blood T cells in healthy people across ages. TCRdb reprocessed the 5' RACE reads via MiXCR and lists one record per CDR3 protein. This sample has fewer than 750,000 distinct CDR3 sequences, with over 40% found just once. What was sequenced was blood. These receptors all come from an elderly woman in good health. The CDR3 runs from the conserved cysteine through the conserved F or W. The D gene is left open where the match is weak. Clone sizes are given selectively: once, few, many, or a class where the clone is expanded.

size | J | V | D | DNA | CDR3
few | TRBJ1-2 | TRBV4-2 | . | TGTGCCAGCAGCCAAGAAGGAGCAGGCGTCTATGGCTACACCTTC | CASSQEGAGVYGYTF
once | TRBJ2-1 | TRBV10-2 | . | TGCGCCAGCAGCGCGGGACCGGGAAGCGGTGAGCAGTTCTTC | CASSAGPGSGEQFF
many | TRBJ2-3 | TRBV7-9 | . | TGTGCCAGCAGCTTAGTCCCAGATACGCAGTATTTT | CASSLVPDTQYF
. | TRBJ2-3 | TRBV7-2 | . | TGTGCCAGCAGCTTATGGCCAAACACAGATACGCAGTATTTT | CASSLWPNTDTQYF
. | TRBJ2-1 | TRBV6-2/TRBV6-3 | TRBD2 | TGTGCCAGCAGTTACGGACTAGTCCCTTCCAATGAGCAGTTCTTC | CASSYGLVPSNEQFF
many | TRBJ2-2 | TRBV5-1 | . | TGCGCCAGCAGCTTTGGTGACACCACCGGGGAGCTGTTTTTT | CASSFGDTTGELFF
few | TRBJ2-1 | TRBV5-1 | TRBD2 | TGCGCCAGCAGCTTGAACCCAGCGGGGGCCTACAATGAGCAGTTCTTC | CASSLNPAGAYNEQFF
once | TRBJ1-1 | TRBV2 | . | TGTGCCAGCAGTCAATCTAACAGGCCGAACACTGAAGCTTTCTTT | CASSQSNRPNTEAFF
many | TRBJ2-5 | TRBV7-3 | . | TGCGCCAGCAGCTTGGGTGGGAAAGAGACCCAGTACTTC | CASSLGGKETQYF
many | TRBJ2-7 | TRBV5-1 | . | TGCGCCAGCAGCTTGGACAACAGAAAATACGAGCAGTACTTC | CASSLDNRKYEQYF
few | TRBJ2-7 | TRBV3-1 | TRBD2 | TGTGCCAGCAGCCAGAGTGTGGGAGGGTTCTACGAGCAGTACTTC | CASSQSVGGFYEQYF
many | TRBJ2-1 | TRBV2 | TRBD1 | TGTGCCAGAGACAGGGAACGCTCCTACAATGAGCAGTTCTTC | CARDRERSYNEQFF
. | TRBJ2-1 | TRBV6-6 | TRBD2 | TGTGCCAGCAGACCCACGACTAGCGGTCCCGCCAGAGAGCAGTTCTTC | CASRPTTSGPAREQFF
. | TRBJ1-1 | TRBV7-2 | . | TGTGCCAGCAGCTTATACGGCAGGGGGAACACTGAAGCTTTCTTT | CASSLYGRGNTEAFF
many | TRBJ1-2 | TRBV5-1 | . | TGCGCCAGCAGCTTGGGACTTTCGGGAAGGGGCTACACCTTC | CASSLGLSGRGYTF
many | TRBJ2-1 | TRBV7-2 | . | TGTGCCAGCAGCTTAGGGACTCTCTCCTACAATGAGCAGTTCTTC | CASSLGTLSYNEQFF
. | TRBJ1-4 | TRBV7-9 | TRBD1 | TGTGCCAGCAGCTACACAGGGGGCTCGGAAAAACTGTTTTTT | CASSYTGGSEKLFF
many | TRBJ2-3 | TRBV20-1 | TRBD2 | TGCAGTGCTAGCGCGAGCGGGGGGGTTGATACGCAGTATTTT | CSASASGGVDTQYF
. | TRBJ1-4 | TRBV20-1 | . | TGCAGTGCTAGAGCGGGGCAAAAACTGTTTTTT | CSARAGQKLFF
few | TRBJ2-5 | TRBV28 | TRBD1 | TGTGCCAGCAGTACCCCGGGACAGGGAACGCGGAATGAGCAGTACTTC | CASSTPGQGTRNEQYF
. | TRBJ2-5 | TRBV29-1 | . | TGCAGCGTTGAAGCCCCCCAGAACGAAGAGACCCAGTACTTC | CSVEAPQNEETQYF
. | TRBJ1-4 | TRBV12-3/TRBV12-4 | . | TGTGCCAGCAGTTTATATGGGGCGCAGGCTAATGAAAAACTGTTTTTT | CASSLYGAQANEKLFF
once | TRBJ2-7 | TRBV29-1 | . | TGCAGCGTTGAATTCAACTACGAGCAGTACTTC | CSVEFNYEQYF
many | TRBJ2-7 | TRBV6-6 | TRBD1 | TGTGCCAGCAGTTCCGCGACAGGGTACTACGAGCAGTACTTC | CASSSATGYYEQYF
. | TRBJ2-3 | TRBV4-2 | . | TGTGCCAGCAGCCAAGGGGATAGCGACACAGATACGCAGTATTTT | CASSQGDSDTDTQYF
few | TRBJ1-2 | TRBV29-1 | . | TGCAGCGTTGTCGTTCAGGGATTTTTTGGCTACACCTTC | CSVVVQGFFGYTF
many | TRBJ1-6 | TRBV7-2 | . | TGTGCCAGCAGCCCCCCCGGCAGGGCCAATTCACCCCTCCACTTT | CASSPPGRANSPLHF
. | TRBJ2-5 | TRBV15 | . | TGTGCCACCAGCACCCTAGAGCGGAGGCGGAATGAGCAGTACTTC | CATSTLERRRNEQYF
. | TRBJ2-7 | TRBV20-1 | . | TGCAGAGCTAGAGACTACCCCACCTACGAGCAGTACTTC | CRARDYPTYEQYF
. | TRBJ1-2 | TRBV12-3/TRBV12-4 | . | TGTGCCAGCAGTTTAAGGCCGGATTATGGCTACACCTTC | CASSLRPDYGYTF
. | TRBJ2-3 | TRBV29-1 | TRBD2 | TGCAGCGTTGTGGGCCAGACTAGCTTGGGCACAGATACGCAGTATTTT | CSVVGQTSLGTDTQYF
few | TRBJ2-1 | TRBV2 | . | TGTGCCAGCATCTTGGGCGGTAGCGGTTACAATGAGCAGTTCTTC | CASILGGSGYNEQFF
. | TRBJ1-5 | TRBV12-3/TRBV12-4 | . | TGTGCCGGCAGTTTCGGGGGTGGCCAGCCCCAGCATTTT | CAGSFGGGQPQHF
few | TRBJ1-5 | TRBV7-9 | . | TGTGCCAGCAGCTTATGGAGGGGTAATAGCAATCAGCCCCAGCATTTT | CASSLWRGNSNQPQHF
. | TRBJ2-7 | TRBV7-3 | . | TGTGCCAGCAGCTTCACGGACCGCGAGCAGTACTTC | CASSFTDREQYF
few | TRBJ2-2 | TRBV12-3/TRBV12-4 | TRBD1 | TGTGCCAGCAGTACAGGGGGCCAAGGCGGGGAGCTGTTTTTT | CASSTGGQGGELFF
many | TRBJ2-7 | TRBV5-1 | . | TGCGCCAGCAGCCCGCCACGGCGAGATTCCTACGAGCAGTACTTC | CASSPPRRDSYEQYF
. | TRBJ1-1 | TRBV20-1 | . | TGCAGTGCTAGGAAGGCAGGGCAAGGCACTGAAGCTTTCTTT | CSARKAGQGTEAFF
. | TRBJ1-2 | TRBV4-2 | . | TGTGCCAGCAGCCAAGGAGGTATCGTTCCTGGCTACACCTTC | CASSQGGIVPGYTF
. | TRBJ1-4 | TRBV5-1 | . | TGCGCCAGCAGCTTGATGGAGAGTAATGAAAAACTGTTTTTT | CASSLMESNEKLFF
. | TRBJ1-5 | TRBV3-1 | . | TGTGCCAGCAGCCAAGAATACTCGACAGGCAATCAGCCCCAGCATTTT | CASSQEYSTGNQPQHF
. | TRBJ1-4 | TRBV5-5 | . | TGTACCAGCAGCTGGGACCTTAATGAAAAACTGTTTTTT | CTSSWDLNEKLFF
many | TRBJ1-4 | TRBV15 | TRBD1 | TGTGCCACCAGCGGCACAGGGGGGAGACATGAAAAACTGTTTTTT | CATSGTGGRHEKLFF
many | TRBJ2-5 | TRBV4-1 | TRBD1 | TGCGCCAGCAGCCGACTGACAGGGTTTGGCCAAGAGACCCAGTACTTC | CASSRLTGFGQETQYF
. | TRBJ1-1 | TRBV2 | TRBD1 | TGTGCCAGCAGCGGGGACAGAGAAACTGAAGCTTTCTTT | CASSGDRETEAFF
few | TRBJ2-5 | TRBV4-3 | TRBD1 | TGCGCCAGCAGCGCCACCGGGACAGGCCAAGAGACCCAGTACTTC | CASSATGTGQETQYF
few | TRBJ1-5 | TRBV11-2 | . | TGTGCCAGCAGCTTATCCCCGAGCAATCAGCCCCAGCATTTT | CASSLSPSNQPQHF
. | TRBJ2-4 | TRBV14 | . | TGTGCCAGCAGCCAAGAAGGAGTTGGCTCACAGCGGCGGATTCAGTACTTC | CASSQEGVGSQRRIQYF
many | TRBJ2-5 | TRBV20-1 | . | TGCAGTGCTGAATCGGAGACCCAGTACTTC | CSAESETQYF
. | TRBJ2-5 | TRBV28 | . | TGTGCCAGCAGTCCACCGGGGGACAGCCAAGAGACCCAGTACTTC | CASSPPGDSQETQYF
many | TRBJ2-5 | TRBV5-1 | . | TGCGCCAGCAGCTTGATGGGGGACCAAGAGACCCAGTACTTC | CASSLMGDQETQYF
. | TRBJ2-3 | TRBV7-2 | TRBD1 | TGTGCCAGCAGCTTTGACAGGGGGGCGAAAAGGACGCAGTATTTT | CASSFDRGAKRTQYF
. | TRBJ2-5 | TRBV5-4 | . | TGTGCCAGCAGCTTTGGAAGGGGAGGAGAGACCCAGTACTTC | CASSFGRGGETQYF
. | TRBJ1-4 | TRBV10-3 | TRBD1 | TGTGCCATCAAATCGGGCAGGGGGCTTCCTAATGAAAAACTGTTTTTT | CAIKSGRGLPNEKLFF